These 29 T cell receptor beta chains were all obtained from the same sample, sequenced in a study of beta chain features in type 1 diabetes. Study-level points and caveats: For Type 1 diabetes patients, all four CD4+ subsets carried TCRB CDR3s that were moderately but significantly shorter.

For these TCRs, the target antigens are not known. As every portion of the isolated RNA was reverse transcribed, the sequencing read expressed TCRB transcripts. Here immunoSEQ multiplex PCR was the method, and the copy in TCRdb shows in-frame clones only, minus some. The sample contains tens of thousands of clones, about two thirds of which appear only once. The sequenced sample was Tregs from blood. The receptors come from a woman under 40 with type 1 diabetes.

This sequence joins TRBV7-3 and TRBJ1-3; 7 bases fit TRBD1. The trim removed 6 bases at V and 2 bases at J, leaving 7 bases unmatched. The CDR3 loop spans 15 amino acids. Germline V gene lookup returns CDR1 SGHTA and CDR2 FQGTGA. Written as DNA, the CDR3 is TGTGCCAGCAGTTCCCAGGGGGTGGCTGGAAACACCATATATTTT. Its protein product is CASSSQGVAGNTIYF.

The V call is TRBV6-5, the J call TRBJ2-4; possible D gene TRBD2, 6 bases. The CDR3 extends over 14 amino acids. Germline V CDR1 and CDR2: MNHEY, SVGAGI. Trimming stripped 6 bases from V and 4 bases from J, with 13 bases between. DNA of the CDR3: TGTGCCAGCAGGGGAGCGGGTGGAAAAAACATTCAGTACTTC. This sequence encodes CASRGAGGKNIQYF.

The genes are TRBV5-8 and TRBJ2-3; 10 positions agree with TRBD2. There are 14 residues in the CDR3. Germline lookup yields CDR1 SGHTS and CDR2 YDEGEE. V gave up 5 bases and J gave up 5 bases; unmatched junction bases: 5. In DNA form, the CDR3 reads TGTGCCAGCAGGGCTAGCGGGAGTAGAGATACGCAGTATTTT. It translates to CASRASGSRDTQYF.

The chain has TRBV7-3 and TRBJ2-3; TRBD1 agrees at 7 bases. Germline V gene data show CDR1 as SGHTA and CDR2 as FQGTGA. This CDR3 is 15 amino acids long. Unmatched junction bases numbered 9, after V lost 4 bases and J lost 5 bases. The CDR3 sequence is CASSSTGYDGDTQYF. The CDR3 DNA is TGTGCCAGCAGCTCGACAGGGTACGATGGAGATACGCAGTATTTT.

The chain uses TRBV5-1 and TRBJ2-1; tentatively, D is TRBD2 (6 bases). The germline CDR1 and CDR2 sequences are SGHRS and YFSETQ. The CDR3 length is 14 residues. V gave up 4 bases and J gave up 9 bases, with 17 bases separating them. The CDR3 DNA sequence: TGCGCCAGCAGCACCGCCGGGAGTAGGGGTGAGCAGTTCTTC. Encoded protein: CASSTAGSRGEQFF.

This chain joins TRBV6-5 and TRBJ1-1, with a tentative D call TRBD1 (6 bases). The length of the CDR3 is 15 residues. Germline CDR1 is MNHEY and CDR2 is SVGAGI. Trimming cost V 5 bases and J 4 bases, with 17 bases left between them. The chain's CDR3 is CASSLHGQLGTEAFF. CDR3 nucleotides: TGTGCCAGCAGTCTTCACGGACAGCTAGGCACTGAAGCTTTCTTT.

This clone was observed a handful of times. The chain joins TRBV6-9 to TRBJ1-5, with no clear D. V lost 7 bases and J lost 4, with 11 bases in between. Germline loops: CDR1 MNHGY, CDR2 SVAAGI. CDR3 length: 13 amino acids. The CDR3, as DNA: TGTGCCAGCAATGCGGGATGGAATCAGCCCCAGCATTTT. As protein: CASNAGWNQPQHF.

V usage is TRBV7-2 and J usage is TRBJ2-1; D is possibly TRBD2 (5 bases). CDR3 size: 17 residues. Per germline, CDR1 SGHTA and CDR2 FQGNSA. Deletions cut 5 bases from V and 0 bases from J, with 17 bases between. The CDR3 nucleotides read TGTGCCAGCAGCCCCAATCCCGGAACTAGCTCCTACAATGAGCAGTTCTTC. This sequence encodes CASSPNPGTSSYNEQFF.

In its sample, this clone was seen once. This chain uses TRBV12-5 with TRBJ2-2; 12 nucleotides match TRBD2. The V gene end was trimmed by 0 bases and the J gene end by 6 bases; junction bases not matched to a gene: 5. The CDR3 sequence is 17 residues long. The germline V gene has CDR1 LGHNT and CDR2 FRNRAP. CDR3 bases: TGTGCTAGTGGTTTGGTGGAGACTAGCGGGAGCCCCGGGGAGCTGTTTTTT. It translates to CASGLVETSGSPGELFF.

The chain couples TRBV28 to TRBJ1-5; 10 nucleotides align to TRBD1. The V gene end was trimmed by 4 bases and the J gene end by 5 bases; junction bases not matched to a gene: 5. CDR3 length: 15 residues. Germline V gene lookup returns CDR1 MDHEN and CDR2 SYDVKM. The CDR3 region has the DNA TGTGCCAGCAGTTCCGGGACAGGGGACCATCAGCCCCAGCATTTT. Its translation is CASSSGTGDHQPQHF.

The V gene is TRBV6-5, the J gene TRBJ2-7; 7 bases line up with TRBD2. The CDR3 extends over 14 amino acids. The germline V gene encodes CDR1 MNHEY and CDR2 SVGAGI. Trimming took 6 bases from V and 2 from J; bases not matched to a gene: 7. The CDR3 reads CASRIPGTTYEQYF. The CDR3, as DNA: TGTGCCAGCAGGATCCCCGGGACTACCTACGAGCAGTACTTC.

The chain has TRBV7-9 and TRBJ2-3, with D perhaps matching TRBD1 (7 bases). The V and J ends lost 1 base and 3 bases respectively, with 14 bases between them. The germline V gene has CDR1 SEHNR and CDR2 FQNEAQ (reference sequence). This CDR3 spans 16 amino acids. The CDR3 DNA reads as TGTGCCAGCAGCTTAGAGTCCAGGGGGGCAACAGATACGCAGTATTTT. Protein: CASSLESRGATDTQYF.

This rearrangement joins TRBV7-9 to TRBJ1-5, with D possibly being TRBD1 (5 bases). The CDR3 totals 13 residues. The germline V gene encodes CDR1 SEHNR and CDR2 FQNEAQ (reference sequence). Trimming pared 5 bases from V and 5 bases from J, leaving 10 bases between. For the CDR3, the DNA is TGTGCCAGCAGCCAGGGTTCTTATCAGCCCCAGCATTTT. It translates to CASSQGSYQPQHF.

This chain joins TRBV27 and TRBJ1-5; maybe TRBD1 (6 bases). Deletions cut 3 bases from V and 1 base from J, with 10 bases between. CDR1 is MNHEY and CDR2 is SMNVEV in the germline V gene (reference sequence). The CDR3 is 15 residues long. Here the CDR3 reads CASSFVRGSNQPQHF. The DNA for the CDR3 is TGTGCCAGCAGTTTTGTCAGGGGCAGCAATCAGCCCCAGCATTTT.

The chain carries TRBV30 and TRBJ2-1; 11 bases line up with TRBD2. Per the germline V gene, CDR1 is GTSNPN and CDR2 is SVGIG (reference sequence). J gave up 6 bases and V 5 bases, and 15 bases lay outside the gene matches. The CDR3 is 17 residues long. The CDR3 DNA is TGTGCCTGGTCCTTAGTTGTTTATAGCGGGAGGGCCAATGAGCAGTTCTTC. Encoded protein: CAWSLVVYSGRANEQFF.

The chain is built from TRBV7-2 and TRBJ1-4; maybe TRBD1 (6 bases). The CDR3 contains 14 residues. Germline V CDR1 and CDR2: SGHTA, FQGNSA. The V end lost 2 bases, the J end lost 8 bases, and 12 bases lay between the germline ends. CDR3 coding DNA: TGTGCCAGCAGCTTACAGGGGTTTCAAGAAAAACTGTTTTTT. Residues: CASSLQGFQEKLFF.

CDR3 region: CASSLKVRSYGYTF. The DNA of the CDR3 is TGTGCCAGCAGTTTAAAGGTCAGGTCCTATGGCTACACCTTC. This sequence joins TRBV28 and TRBJ1-2; D is uncertain. The CDR3 consists of 14 residues. V gave up 2 bases and J gave up 4 bases, with 11 bases separating them. Germline CDR1 MDHEN, CDR2 SYDVKM.

This clone was observed a handful of times. The V gene is TRBV6-6, the J gene TRBJ2-7; TRBD2 aligns across 8 bases. The CDR3 contains 14 residues. V gave up 6 bases and J gave up 2 bases; unmatched junction bases: 6. Germline V gives CDR1 MNHNY, CDR2 SVGAGI (reference sequence). The CDR3: CASSPGGDPYEQYF. The CDR3 DNA reads as TGTGCCAGCAGCCCCGGGGGGGATCCCTACGAGCAGTACTTC.

This clone was seen a few times. V usage is TRBV27 and J usage is TRBJ1-1; TRBD1 aligns across 9 bases. The germline V gene has CDR1 MNHEY and CDR2 SMNVEV (reference sequence). CDR3 length: 15 residues. Trimming took 5 bases from V and 7 from J; bases not matched to a gene: 11. CDR3 region: CASSTWTGVNFEAFF. CDR3 coding DNA: TGTGCCAGCAGTACATGGACAGGGGTAAACTTTGAAGCTTTCTTT.

The chain is built from TRBV11-2 and TRBJ1-2; tentative D call: TRBD1 (5 bases). Germline lookup yields CDR1 SGHAT and CDR2 FQNNGV. This CDR3 is built from 14 residues. V was cut by 1 base and J by 8 bases, with 14 bases left in between. This CDR3 reads CASSLVQAREGYTF. Here the CDR3 DNA reads TGTGCCAGCAGCTTAGTACAGGCCCGGGAGGGCTACACCTTC.

This clone was counted only a few times. The V and J genes are TRBV5-5 and TRBJ2-4; TRBD2 aligns across 12 bases. V lost 3 bases, J lost 7 bases, and 11 bases stayed unmatched. Per germline, CDR1 SGHKS and CDR2 YYEKEE (reference sequence). The CDR3 extends over 17 amino acids. CDR3 amino acids: CASSSLAGGPGENIQYF. The CDR3 coding sequence is TGTGCCAGCAGCTCGCTAGCGGGAGGGCCAGGGGAGAACATTCAGTACTTC.

The chain couples TRBV29-1 to TRBJ2-2; TRBD1 is a possible D gene (6 bases). Per germline, CDR1 SQVTM and CDR2 ANQGSEA. V dropped 7 bases and J dropped 6 bases, with 12 bases sitting between them. This CDR3 comprises 12 residues. The CDR3 region is CSAEQGSGELFF. CDR3 DNA sequence: TGCAGCGCAGAACAGGGCTCCGGGGAGCTGTTTTTT.

V is TRBV25-1 and J is TRBJ2-3, with 9 nucleotides matching TRBD2. Germline CDR1 and CDR2: MGHDK and SYGVNS. Losses at the gene ends were 4 bases for V and 4 bases for J; bases not matched to a gene: 6. The length of the CDR3 is 15 residues. The CDR3 nucleotides read TGTGCCAGCAGTGCGGGCGGGAGGGCCCCAGATACGCAGTATTTT. This codes for CASSAGGRAPDTQYF.

V usage is TRBV11-1 and J usage is TRBJ2-7, with TRBD2 matching over 7 bases. The V gene end was trimmed by 1 base and the J gene end by 7 bases; junction bases not matched to a gene: 10. This CDR3 is built from 15 residues. Germline V gives CDR1 SGHAT, CDR2 FQDESV (reference sequence). Here the CDR3 DNA reads TGTGCCAGCAGCTTAGGGGCTAGCGGCGTATGGGAGCAGTACTTC. Translation: CASSLGASGVWEQYF.

V usage is TRBV5-1 and J usage is TRBJ1-1; D gene unclear. Trimming pared 4 bases from V and 0 bases from J, leaving 10 bases between. CDR1 and CDR2 from the germline V gene are SGHRS and YFSETQ. The CDR3 totals 14 residues. CDR3 DNA sequence: TGCGCCAGCAGCCTTGACTCACTGAACACTGAAGCTTTCTTT. It encodes CASSLDSLNTEAFF. Full variable domain (remainder filled in from reference TRBV5-1 and TRBJ1-1): KAGVTQTPRYLIKTRGQQVTLSCSPISGHRSVSWYQQTPGQGLQFLFEYFSETQRNKGNFPGRFSGRQFSNSRSEMNVSTLELGDSALYLCASSLDSLNTEAFFGQGTRLTVV.

This clone showed up just once. The chain is built from TRBV4-1 and TRBJ2-1, with 7 bases identical to TRBD2. The germline CDR1 and CDR2 sequences are MGHRA and YSYEKL. This CDR3 spans 17 amino acids. After removal of 0 bases from V and 7 bases from J, the junction contained 12 bases not matched to a gene. CDR3 in DNA: TGCGCCAGCAGCCAAGATCGCCCGCGGGAGTTTCGGAATGAGCAGTTCTTC. It encodes CASSQDRPREFRNEQFF.

This clone was seen a single time. The rearrangement uses TRBV5-1 and TRBJ2-7, with 8 bases aligning to TRBD1. V was pared by 0 bases and J by 0 bases, with 8 bases of the junction left unmatched. This CDR3 spans 17 amino acids. The germline gives CDR1 SGHRS, CDR2 YFSETQ. CDR3 DNA sequence: TGCGCCAGCAGCTTGGCCCCCCGGACAGGGAGCTCCTACGAGCAGTACTTC. Residues: CASSLAPRTGSSYEQYF.

A word on this clone: Other DNA sequences in the same sample also yield this CDR3. CDR3 amino acids: CASGLAGGLYEQYF. CDR3 bases: TGTGCCAGTGGTCTGGCGGGAGGACTCTACGAGCAGTACTTC. The chain recombines TRBV28 with TRBJ2-7, with 8 bases lining up with TRBD2. The CDR3 is made up of 14 amino acids. Germline-derived CDR1 and CDR2 are MDHEN and SYDVKM. The ends lost 9 bases at V and 3 bases at J; junction bases unmatched: 10.

There are a few counts of this clone. The chain joins TRBV5-1 to TRBJ2-5, with 8 bases matching TRBD1. With V trimmed by 3 bases and J by 1 base, 2 bases remained unmatched. CDR3 size: 14 residues. Germline V lookup: CDR1 SGHRS, CDR2 YFSETQ. In DNA, the CDR3 is TGCGCCAGCAGCTCCGGGACAGGCCAAGAGACCCAGTACTTC. Protein: CASSSGTGQETQYF.